Included here is one T cell receptor (beta chain) sequence, with context. This clone was picked up a small number of times. The antigen it recognizes is unknown. Base qualities are not provided; no much larger clone lies one nucleotide away. The entire amount of isolated RNA was reverse transcribed using the High Capacity cDNA Reverse Transcription Kit, so the sequenced TCRB transcripts were expressed ones. Deep immunoSEQ sequencing was performed on naive, central memory and regulatory T cell samples, with an average of roughly 3.3 million total reads per sample. Sorted cells were lysed in RLT buffer and RNA was extracted with DNase-treated RNeasy Micro or Mini kits, depending on cell number. To prevent cross-contamination, every cell subset was processed on its own, while patient and healthy donor samples were processed together. TCRB sequences were amplified from cDNA with the immunoSEQ multiplex PCR, producing 87-bp fragments spanning the CDR3 region. The amplicons were sequenced using the Illumina HiSeq platform. In the source study's methods: Synthetic template baselines were used to correct PCR bias computationally, reads within Hamming distance 2 were collapsed, and singletons that could not be merged were discarded. By aligning reads against IMGT, V, D and J genes, CDR3 length, and insertions or deletions at six rearrangement sites were assigned. Within each subset, clonotype counts were normalized to sorted cell number, and only after that were true diversity and Gini coefficients computed with the tcR R package. The overlap coefficient, calculated on TCRB nucleotide sequences, was used to quantify repertoire sharing. As a proxy for the pre-selection repertoire, out-of-frame TCRB sequences from naive cells were analyzed. TCRdb obtained this table from immuneACCESS and retained in-frame rearrangements with V and J assigned. These tables miss some clones; where compared with another copy, unresolved V genes account for less than half of the shortfall, and the remainder is unexplained. V, J and clone size reflect that table, while D and trimming were determined from the DNA. This sample gives around 260,000 clones in total; around 22% of them show up just once. Around 0.012% of the sample is in the top ten clones.

This specimen belongs to a study of beta chain features in type 1 diabetes (dated by TCRdb to about 2018). At the level of the whole study: No differences in mean age, gender distribution, total cell number or subset yield were found between patients and healthy donors. A total of some 110 million sorted cells were examined across all samples, and a strong correlation was observed between cell number per subset and RNA yield. The study compared TCRB repertoires of sorted circulating CD4+ T cell subsets between recently diagnosed type 1 diabetes patients and matched healthy donors. Regulatory and stem cell-like memory subsets were isolated from only 8 patients and roughly eight healthy donors, whereas naive and central memory subsets came from all 30 or so donors.

General conclusions and limits of the study: The naive, central memory and regulatory TCRB repertoires appeared to resemble one another more closely among patients than among healthy donors. Because cDNA was sequenced instead of genomic DNA, activated cells with high expression could be over-represented, although the groups did not differ in activation or CD3 levels. A moderate but significant shortening of TCRB CDR3 length was observed in type 1 diabetes patients in all four CD4+ subsets. Because small numbers of individuals were included in the HLA sub-analyses, any influence of HLA type on TCRB rearrangement was left unresolved. At VDJ recombination sites, patients with type 1 diabetes made fewer insertions and deleted more nucleotides, a pattern implying thymic rearrangement abnormalities. PCR might favor shorter templates, but patient and control samples were amplified and corrected together, so any skew would affect both groups equally.

A single peripheral blood draw of around 100 mL on average was collected from each donor into heparinised tubes. Naive, central memory, regulatory and stem cell-like memory CD4+ T cells were sorted on a BD FACSAria II using a panel including CD45RO, CCR7, CD25, CD127, CD95 and CD27. All sorted populations exceeded 95% purity. PBMCs were isolated immediately by Lymphoprep density gradient centrifugation and stained directly without culture. So that batch effects would be minimized, each experiment stained and sorted samples in pairs, pairing one healthy donor with one patient. Material: naive CD4+ T cells from blood. The cell subset or site tag for this specimen amounts to: true naive CD4+ T cells. This TCR was recovered from a woman aged 30 to 39 with type 1 diabetes.

In nucleotide form, the sequence is TGCGCCAGTAATTCCGGGACTAGCGGGAGGGAGGACAATGAGCAGTTCTTC. Its product reads: CASNSGTSGREDNEQFF. This receptor chain uses TRBV5-1 and TRBJ2-1, with 16 bases matching TRBD2. The CDR3 covers 17 residues, taking in both the cysteine and the phenylalanine. The retained sequence is limited to the CDR3, 51 bases, with the frame set at the first base. Via the germline V gene, CDR1 is SGHRS and CDR2 YFSETQ. The V end gives up 8 bases and the J end 5 bases, leaving 10 bases in the junction not matched to a gene.